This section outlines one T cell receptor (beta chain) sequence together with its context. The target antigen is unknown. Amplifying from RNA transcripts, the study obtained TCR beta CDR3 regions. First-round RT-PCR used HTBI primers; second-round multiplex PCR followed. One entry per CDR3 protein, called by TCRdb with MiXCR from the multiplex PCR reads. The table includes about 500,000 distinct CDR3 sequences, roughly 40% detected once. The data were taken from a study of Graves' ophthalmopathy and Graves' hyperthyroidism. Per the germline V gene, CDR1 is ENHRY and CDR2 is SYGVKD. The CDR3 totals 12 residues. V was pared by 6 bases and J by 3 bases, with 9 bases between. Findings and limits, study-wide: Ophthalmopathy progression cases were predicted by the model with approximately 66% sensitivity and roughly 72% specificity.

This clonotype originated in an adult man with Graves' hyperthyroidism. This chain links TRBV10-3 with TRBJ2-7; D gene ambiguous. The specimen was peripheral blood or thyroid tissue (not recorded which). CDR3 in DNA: TGTGCCATCAGAGCCTCTAACTACGAGCAGTACTTC. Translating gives CAIRASNYEQYF.